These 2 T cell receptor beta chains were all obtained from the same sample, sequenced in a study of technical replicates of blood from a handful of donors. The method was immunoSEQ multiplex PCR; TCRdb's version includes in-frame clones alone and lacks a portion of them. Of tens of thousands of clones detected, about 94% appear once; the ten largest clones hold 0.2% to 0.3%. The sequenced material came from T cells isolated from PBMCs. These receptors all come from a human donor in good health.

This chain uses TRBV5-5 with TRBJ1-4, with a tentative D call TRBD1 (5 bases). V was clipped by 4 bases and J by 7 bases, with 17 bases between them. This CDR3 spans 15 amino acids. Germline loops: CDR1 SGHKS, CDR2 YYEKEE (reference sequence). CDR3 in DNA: TGTGCCAGCAGCGGGGAGGGCAGGGAGGCTGAAAAACTGTTTTTT. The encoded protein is CASSGEGREAEKLFF.

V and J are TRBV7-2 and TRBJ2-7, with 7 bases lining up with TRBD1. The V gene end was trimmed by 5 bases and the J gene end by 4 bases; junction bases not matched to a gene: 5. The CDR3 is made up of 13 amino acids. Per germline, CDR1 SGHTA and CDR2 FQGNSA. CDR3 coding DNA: TGTGCCAGCAGCCCCGAACAGGGGTACGAGCAGTACTTC. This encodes CASSPEQGYEQYF.